Detailed here is one T cell receptor (beta chain). No antigen is known for it. Per-nucleotide qualities are absent, and no much larger clonotype sits a single base away. TCRbeta CDR3 regions were amplified from genomic DNA by means of the immunoSEQ Assay, a bias-controlled multiplex PCR. The published analysis was carried out like this. The number of nucleated cells in each sample was estimated by amplification of reference gene primers within the assay. Sequence reads were collapsed and filtered to measure the absolute abundance of every unique TCRbeta CDR3 rearrangement. For each sample, productive Simpson clonality was calculated by taking the square root of Simpson's diversity index across productive rearrangements. TCRdb re-hosts the immuneACCESS table, in-frame sequences only. Its copies lack some clones; in the studies checked, an unresolved V gene accounts for under half of them, and the cause for the rest is not known. The V and J calls and clone size come from that table; D and trimming were worked out from the DNA. The sample contains around 130,000 clones, approximately 89% of them found a single time. The ten largest clones add up to approximately 3.3% of the sample.

The sample belongs to a study of blood T cell repertoires in COVID-19 (dated by TCRdb to 2019 to 2021). A note on the overall study: Collaborator samples came from the United States, Italy and Spain and covered acute and convalescent phases of COVID-19. Nearly every sample came with metadata listing a de-identified subject ID, COVID-19 status, age in years and sex. The repertoires were made available in a free public database intended to serve as a resource for research on the immune response to SARS-CoV-2. The material from the prospective study consisted of cDNA or gDNA derived from T cells, B-cell-depleted T cells, or PBMCs. The samples were drawn from the first 160 participants of the ongoing ImmuneRACE study and from roughly 1,300 subjects provided by 6 global collaborators. Where HLA class I and class II types were available, the types were taken from metadata supplied by the sample provider, not from assay-based typing. Deeply sampled blood TCRbeta repertoires from subjects exposed to, actively infected with, or recovered from COVID-19 were included in the dataset.

Each collaborating institution followed its own protocols to collect whole blood in K2EDTA tubes. For TCRbeta analysis, collaborators shipped samples in one of three forms: frozen whole blood, isolated PBMCs, or DNA extracted from either of those sample types. From its cysteine to its phenylalanine, the CDR3 spans 13 amino acids. Only the CDR3 DNA stays, 39 bases, in frame from base 1. V lost 4 bases and J lost 5 bases; the stretch between them is 11 bases long. The germline V gene (reference sequence) yields SEHNR for CDR1 and FQNEAQ for CDR2. Broad study findings and their caveats: The amount of clinical and demographic metadata varied by source and participant and was provided uncurated.

This TCR derives from a woman between 55 and 75 years old with acute or convalescent COVID-19. This sequence uses TRBV7-9 and TRBJ1-1, with TRBD1 tentatively as D gene (6 bases match). The sequenced sample consisted of peripheral blood. At the DNA level, the sequence is TGTGCCAGCAGCTCCGGACAGCGAACTGAAGCTTTCTTT. This gives the protein CASSSGQRTEAFF.